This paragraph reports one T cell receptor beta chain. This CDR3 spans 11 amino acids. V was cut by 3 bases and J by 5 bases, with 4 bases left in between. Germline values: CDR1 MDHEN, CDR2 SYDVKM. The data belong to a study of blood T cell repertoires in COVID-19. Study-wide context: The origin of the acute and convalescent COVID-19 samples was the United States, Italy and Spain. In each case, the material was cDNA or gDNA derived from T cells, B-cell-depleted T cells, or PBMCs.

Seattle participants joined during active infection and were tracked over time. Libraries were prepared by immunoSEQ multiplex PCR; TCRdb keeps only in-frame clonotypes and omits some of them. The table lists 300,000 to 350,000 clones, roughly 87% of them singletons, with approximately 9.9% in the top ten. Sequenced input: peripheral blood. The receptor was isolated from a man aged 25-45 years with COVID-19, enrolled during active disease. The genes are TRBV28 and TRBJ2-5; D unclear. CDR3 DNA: TGTGCCAGCAGTTTGTCGGAGACCCAGTACTTC. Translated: CASSLSETQYF.